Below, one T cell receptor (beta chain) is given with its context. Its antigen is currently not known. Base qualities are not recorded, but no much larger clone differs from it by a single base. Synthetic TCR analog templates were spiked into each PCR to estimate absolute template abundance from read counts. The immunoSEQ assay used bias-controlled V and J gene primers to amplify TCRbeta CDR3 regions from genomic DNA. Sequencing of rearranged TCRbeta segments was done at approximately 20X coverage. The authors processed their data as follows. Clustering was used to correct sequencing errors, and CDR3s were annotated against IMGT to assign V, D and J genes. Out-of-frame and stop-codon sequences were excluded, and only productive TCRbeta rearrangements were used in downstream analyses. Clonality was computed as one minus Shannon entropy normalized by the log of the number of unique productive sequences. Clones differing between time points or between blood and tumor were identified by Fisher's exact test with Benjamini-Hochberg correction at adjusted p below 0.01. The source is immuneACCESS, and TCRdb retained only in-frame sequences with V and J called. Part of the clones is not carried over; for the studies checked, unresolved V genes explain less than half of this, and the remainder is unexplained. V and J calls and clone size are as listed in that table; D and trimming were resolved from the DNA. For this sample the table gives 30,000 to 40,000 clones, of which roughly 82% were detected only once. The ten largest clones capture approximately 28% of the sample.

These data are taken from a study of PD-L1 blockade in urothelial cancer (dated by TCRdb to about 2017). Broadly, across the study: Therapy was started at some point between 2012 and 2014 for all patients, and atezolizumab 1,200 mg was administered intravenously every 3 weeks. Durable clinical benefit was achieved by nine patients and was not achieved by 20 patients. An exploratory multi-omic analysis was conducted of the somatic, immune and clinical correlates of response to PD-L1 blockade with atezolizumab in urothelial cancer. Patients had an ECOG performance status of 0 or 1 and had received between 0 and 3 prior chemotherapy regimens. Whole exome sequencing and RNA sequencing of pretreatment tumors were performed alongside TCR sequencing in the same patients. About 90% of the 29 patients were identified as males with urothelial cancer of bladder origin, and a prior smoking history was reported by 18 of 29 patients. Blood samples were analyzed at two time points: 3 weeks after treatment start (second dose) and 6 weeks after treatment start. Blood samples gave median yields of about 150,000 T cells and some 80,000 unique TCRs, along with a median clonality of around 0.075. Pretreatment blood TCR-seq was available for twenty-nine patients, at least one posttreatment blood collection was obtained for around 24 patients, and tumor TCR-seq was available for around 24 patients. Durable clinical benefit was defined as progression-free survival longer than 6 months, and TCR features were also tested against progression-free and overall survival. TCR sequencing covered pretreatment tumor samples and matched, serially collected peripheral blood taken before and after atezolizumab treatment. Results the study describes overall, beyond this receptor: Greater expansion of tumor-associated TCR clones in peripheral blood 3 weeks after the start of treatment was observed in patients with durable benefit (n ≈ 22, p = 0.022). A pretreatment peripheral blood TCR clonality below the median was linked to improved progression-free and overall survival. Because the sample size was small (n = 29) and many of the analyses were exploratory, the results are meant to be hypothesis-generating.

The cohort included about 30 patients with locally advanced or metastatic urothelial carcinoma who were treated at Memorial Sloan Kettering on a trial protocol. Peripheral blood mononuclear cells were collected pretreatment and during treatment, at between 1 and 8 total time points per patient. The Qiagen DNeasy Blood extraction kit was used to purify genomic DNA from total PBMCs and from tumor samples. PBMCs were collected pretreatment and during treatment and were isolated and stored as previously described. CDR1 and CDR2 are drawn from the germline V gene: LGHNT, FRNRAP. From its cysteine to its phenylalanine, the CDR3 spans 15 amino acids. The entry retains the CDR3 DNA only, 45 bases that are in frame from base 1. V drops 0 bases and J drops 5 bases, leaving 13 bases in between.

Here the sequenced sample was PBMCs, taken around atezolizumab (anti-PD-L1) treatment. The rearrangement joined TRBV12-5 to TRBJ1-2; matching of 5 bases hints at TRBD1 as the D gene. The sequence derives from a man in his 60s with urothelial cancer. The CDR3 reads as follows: CASGLVPGRAYGYTF. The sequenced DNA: TGTGCTAGTGGTTTGGTTCCAGGGCGAGCATATGGCTACACCTTC. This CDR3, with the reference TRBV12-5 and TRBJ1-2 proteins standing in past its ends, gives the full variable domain DARVTQTPRHKVTEMGQEVTMRCQPILGHNTVFWYRQTMMQGLELLAYFRNRAPLDDSGMPKDRFSAEMPDATLATLKIQPSEPRDSAVYFCASGLVPGRAYGYTFGSGTRLTVV.